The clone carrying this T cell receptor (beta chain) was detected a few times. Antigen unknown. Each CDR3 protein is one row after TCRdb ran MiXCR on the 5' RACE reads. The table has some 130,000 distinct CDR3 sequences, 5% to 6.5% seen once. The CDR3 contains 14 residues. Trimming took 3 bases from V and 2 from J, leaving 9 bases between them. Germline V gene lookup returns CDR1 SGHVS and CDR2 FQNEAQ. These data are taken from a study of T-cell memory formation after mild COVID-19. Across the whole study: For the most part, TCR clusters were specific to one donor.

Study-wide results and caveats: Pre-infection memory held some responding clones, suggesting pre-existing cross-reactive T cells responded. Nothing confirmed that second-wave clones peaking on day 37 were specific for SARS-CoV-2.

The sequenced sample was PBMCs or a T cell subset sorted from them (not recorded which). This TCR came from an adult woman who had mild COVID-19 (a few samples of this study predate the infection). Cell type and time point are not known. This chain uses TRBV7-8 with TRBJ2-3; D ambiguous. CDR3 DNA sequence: TGTGCCAGCAGCTTTTCGCTGGACACAGATACGCAGTATTTT. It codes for CASSFSLDTDTQYF.